The 24 T cell receptor beta chains below were found in one sample sequenced in a study of T cells in Graves' hyperthyroidism and ophthalmopathy. Template material for amplifying TCR beta CDR3 regions consisted of RNA transcripts. Researchers ran a first-round RT-PCR on the TCR CDR3 using the HTBI primer set. TCRdb reanalysed the multiplex PCR reads using MiXCR and keeps one entry per CDR3 protein. The sample holds some 770,000 distinct CDR3 sequences; about a sixth are singletons and the top ten take around 7.7%. Sample: blood. The receptors here all came from a man aged 18 to 35 with Graves' hyperthyroidism.

A few counts support this clonotype. The chain couples TRBV19 to TRBJ1-2; D uncertain. There are 15 residues in the CDR3. Germline assignment: CDR1 LNHDA and CDR2 SQIVND (reference sequence). V was pared by 3 bases and J by 4 bases, with 15 bases between. Written as DNA, the CDR3 is TGTGCCAGTAGTATTGGCCAGATAAGCGGCTATGGCTACACCTTC. It codes for CASSIGQISGYGYTF.

This chain links TRBV5-1 with TRBJ2-2; 12 nucleotides align to TRBD2. Looked up from germline, CDR1 is SGHRS and CDR2 is YFSETQ. The junction had 10 bases not matched to a gene; V was cut back by 5 bases and J by 8 bases. CDR3 size: 16 residues. The CDR3 nucleotides are TGCGCCAGCAGATTACTAGCGGGAGGCGATCGAGGGGAGCTGTTTTTT. Translating gives CASRLLAGGDRGELFF.

This clonotype was observed at least ten times. The chain uses TRBV30 and TRBJ2-3; D is unclear. V was trimmed by 1 base and J by 5 bases, leaving 10 bases between them. CDR1 and CDR2 from the germline V gene are GTSNPN and SVGIG (reference sequence). This CDR3 contains 13 residues. CDR3 protein: CAWSGGPRDTQYF. CDR3 DNA: TGTGCCTGGAGTGGCGGTCCCCGAGATACGCAGTATTTT.

This clonotype was seen a few times. The genes are TRBV6-6 and TRBJ1-2, with D perhaps TRBD1 (6 bases). V lost 2 bases, J lost 0 bases, and 13 bases lay in between. The germline CDR1 and CDR2 sequences are MNHNY and SVGAGI (reference sequence). This CDR3 is built from 16 residues. Written as DNA, the CDR3 is TGTGCCAGCAGTTACACAGGGCTTTCTACTAACTATGGCTACACCTTC. It is translated as CASSYTGLSTNYGYTF.

The chain couples TRBV10-3 to TRBJ2-7; D is tentatively TRBD1 or TRBD2 (5 bases each). CDR3 size: 12 residues. Germline CDR1 ENHRY, CDR2 SYGVKD. V dropped 8 bases and J dropped 4 bases, with 12 bases sitting between them. CDR3 sequence: CAIGTPPYEQYF. In nucleotides, the CDR3 is TGTGCCATCGGGACGCCTCCATACGAGCAGTACTTC.

Details on this clonotype: Relative to the germline gene, one junction end is altered; a read error may explain this. The chain links TRBV9 to TRBJ2-1, with D perhaps matching TRBD1 or TRBD2 (7 bases each). The CDR3 has 12 residues. Germline V gene lookup returns CDR1 SGDLS and CDR2 YYNGEE. The CDR3 nucleotides read TGTGTCAGCAGGGGGGGGGCCGATGAGCAGTTCTTC. Amino acid sequence: CVSRGGADEQFF.

V and J are TRBV6-5 and TRBJ2-3; TRBD1 or TRBD2 may be the D gene (5 bases each). CDR1 is MNHEY, CDR2 SVGAGI, per germline. The CDR3 runs 15 residues. Trimming took off 0 bases at V and 2 bases at J, with 9 bases between the two ends. The CDR3 protein is CASSYSPGTTDTQYF. As DNA, the CDR3 is TGTGCCAGCAGTTACTCCCCGGGGACCACAGATACGCAGTATTTT.

This clonotype occurred a few times. This rearrangement joins TRBV20-1 to TRBJ2-3; TRBD1 is a possible D gene (6 bases). There are 15 residues in the CDR3. With 3 bases removed from V and 0 bases from J, the gap between germline ends came to 13 bases. CDR1 and CDR2 (germline): DFQATT, SNEGSKA (reference sequence). CDR3 nucleotide sequence: TGCAGTGCTAGCGGTGGGGACACCAGCACAGATACGCAGTATTTT. It yields the protein CSASGGDTSTDTQYF.

This clonotype was counted a few times. This rearrangement joins TRBV27 to TRBJ1-4; D not certain. Germline V gives CDR1 MNHEY, CDR2 SMNVEV (reference sequence). This CDR3 is 13 amino acids long. Deletions cut 6 bases from V and 11 bases from J, with 16 bases between. The CDR3 here is CASSPGPFAKLFF. The CDR3 bases are TGTGCCAGCAGCCCTGGCCCCTTCGCCAAACTGTTTTTT.

This clonotype was detected ten times or more. This sequence joins TRBV7-9 and TRBJ2-7; D not certain. Germline V gene lookup returns CDR1 SEHNR and CDR2 FQNEAQ (reference sequence). The CDR3 runs to 14 residues. Trimming removed 1 base at V and 7 bases at J, with 14 bases between. CDR3 residues: CASSLGARRGEQYF. Here the CDR3 DNA reads TGTGCCAGCAGCTTAGGTGCGCGCCGCGGAGAGCAGTACTTC.

This clonotype was picked up a small number of times. V usage is TRBV20-1 and J usage is TRBJ1-3; D remains unclear. Trimming left V 0 bases short and J 0 bases short, with 9 bases between. CDR3 length: 15 residues. CDR1 DFQATT and CDR2 SNEGSKA come from the germline V gene (reference sequence). The CDR3 is CSARDGGNSGNTIYF. CDR3 DNA: TGCAGTGCTAGAGATGGAGGGAACTCTGGAAACACCATATATTTT.

This clonotype was seen many times. The genes are TRBV28 and TRBJ1-2; D call uncertain. Germline assignment: CDR1 MDHEN and CDR2 SYDVKM. CDR3 length equals 14 residues. Trimming took 2 bases from V and 6 from J, leaving 13 bases between them. The CDR3 DNA reads TGTGCCAGCAGTTTAAGGCCCGAAACACATGGCTACACCTTC. This translates into CASSLRPETHGYTF.

The chain employs TRBV7-3 and TRBJ2-1, with D possibly matching TRBD1 (7 bases). The CDR3 runs 13 residues. The germline V gene has CDR1 SGHTA and CDR2 FQGTGA. V was shortened by 5 bases and J by 8 bases, with 13 bases between the two germline ends. The CDR3, as DNA: TGTGCCAGCAGCATGCAGGGGGGTGATGAGCAGTTCTTC. As protein: CASSMQGGDEQFF.

This clonotype was seen a few times. The V and J genes are TRBV27 and TRBJ2-1; 7 bases agree with TRBD2. The germline gives CDR1 MNHEY, CDR2 SMNVEV (reference sequence). The trim removed 3 bases at V and 8 bases at J, leaving 7 bases unmatched. CDR3 length: 14 residues. CDR3 sequence reads: CASSFRGGMDEQFF. DNA for the CDR3: TGTGCCAGCAGTTTTAGGGGAGGGATGGATGAGCAGTTCTTC.

This clonotype appeared a few times. J is TRBJ1-4 and V is TRBV15; D ambiguous. CDR3 length: 16 residues. The V gene's germline CDR1 is LNHNV and CDR2 YYDKDF (reference sequence). Trimming took off 1 base at V and 11 bases at J, with 20 bases between the two ends. The CDR3 sequence is CATSRGCTFGSRKLFF. The CDR3 nucleotides read TGTGCCACCAGCAGAGGCTGTACCTTCGGTTCAAGGAAACTGTTTTTT.

V usage is TRBV13 and J usage is TRBJ2-1, with 7 bases lining up with TRBD2. After removal of 5 bases from V and 6 bases from J, the junction contained 16 bases not matched to a gene. CDR3 size: 17 residues. CDR1 is PRHDT, CDR2 FYEKMQ, per germline (reference sequence). The CDR3 loop reads CASSQSLSSGEINEQFF. CDR3 DNA sequence: TGTGCCAGCAGCCAGTCCCTTTCAAGCGGGGAAATCAATGAGCAGTTCTTC.

This clonotype was detected only a few times. The chain combines TRBV20-1 with TRBJ1-5; possible D gene TRBD1, 6 bases. Germline V gene sequence: CDR1 DFQATT, CDR2 SNEGSKA (reference sequence). V lost 3 bases and J 4 bases, leaving 16 bases between the germline ends. This CDR3 contains 15 residues. CDR3: CSASPHRDKNQPQHF. DNA for the CDR3: TGCAGTGCTAGCCCCCACCGGGACAAAAATCAGCCCCAGCATTTT.

Only a few counts were recorded for this clonotype. The rearrangement links TRBV7-8 to TRBJ2-2; D is perhaps TRBD1 (7 bases). This CDR3 has 16 residues. V lost 4 bases, J lost 6 bases, and 18 bases lay in between. The germline V gene has CDR1 SGHVS and CDR2 FQNEAQ. Written as DNA, the CDR3 is TGTGCCAGCAGCTCAGGGGGGACAGAAGTCGCCGGGGAGCTGTTTTTT. Translation gives CASSSGGTEVAGELFF. Variable domain in full (rest from reference TRBV7-8 and TRBJ2-2): GAGVSQSPRYKVAKRGQDVALRCDPISGHVSLFWYQQALGQGPEFLTYFQNEAQLDKSGLPSDRFFAERPEGSVSTLKIQRTQQEDSAVYLCASSSGGTEVAGELFFGEGSRLTVL.

This clonotype has a count of ten or more. The rearrangement links TRBV30 to TRBJ2-3, with D perhaps assigned TRBD1 or TRBD2 (5 bases each). The CDR3 contains 14 residues. Germline lookup yields CDR1 GTSNPN and CDR2 SVGIG (reference sequence). Deletions cut 0 bases from V and 2 bases from J, with 9 bases between. This CDR3 is CAWSVWGSTDTQYF. For the CDR3, the DNA is TGTGCCTGGAGTGTTTGGGGGTCCACAGATACGCAGTATTTT.

This clonotype came up a few times. V usage is TRBV2 and J usage is TRBJ2-2; D possibly corresponds to TRBD2 (5 bases). Per germline, CDR1 SNHLY and CDR2 FYNNEI. Deletions cut 7 bases from V and 4 bases from J, with 13 bases between. This CDR3 region has 14 residues. Here the CDR3 reads CASTRTLPTGELFF. The CDR3 DNA reads TGTGCCAGCACCAGGACTCTTCCCACCGGGGAGCTGTTTTTT.

This clonotype was seen a handful of times. The gene calls are TRBV7-9 and TRBJ1-1; no reliable D call. V was trimmed by 6 bases and J by 4 bases, leaving 12 bases between them. Germline V gene lookup returns CDR1 SEHNR and CDR2 FQNEAQ (reference sequence). The CDR3 extends over 13 amino acids. This CDR3 is CASRAVISTEAFF. The DNA for the CDR3 is TGTGCCAGCAGAGCGGTTATTAGCACTGAAGCTTTCTTT.

The gene calls are TRBV9 and TRBJ2-1; 7 bases match TRBD1. V shed 4 bases, J shed 8 bases, and the junction held 9 bases outside the gene matches. Germline V lookup: CDR1 SGDLS, CDR2 YYNGEE. The length of the CDR3 is 14 residues. The CDR3 spells CASSPGEGADEQFF. As DNA, the CDR3 is TGTGCCAGCAGCCCCGGTGAGGGGGCGGATGAGCAGTTCTTC.

The chain is built from TRBV20-1 and TRBJ2-7, with D tentatively TRBD2 (6 bases). The germline V gene encodes CDR1 DFQATT and CDR2 SNEGSKA (reference sequence). The germline V and J ends were trimmed by 7 bases and 0 bases, with 13 bases remaining between them. The CDR3 has 13 amino acids. For the CDR3, the DNA is TGCAGTGTTAGGACGGGAGTCTCCTACGAGCAGTACTTC. Its protein is CSVRTGVSYEQYF.

The rearrangement joins TRBV14 to TRBJ1-2; no firm D call. V gave up 3 bases and J gave up 4 bases, with 18 bases separating them. The CDR3 length is 16 residues. The germline V gene has CDR1 SGHDN and CDR2 FVKESK. The CDR3 protein is CASSHARPGPGYGYTF. The DNA of the CDR3 is TGTGCCAGCAGCCACGCGCGGCCCGGGCCTGGCTATGGCTACACCTTC.